This TCR beta chain is drawn from a study of cytomegalovirus exposure and HLA in healthy donors. CDR3 length: 16 amino acids. J lost 4 bases, V lost 3 bases, and 12 bases had no gene match. The V gene's germline CDR1 is SGDLS and CDR2 YYNGEE. The PCR used 60 Vbeta and 13 Jbeta primers. Profiling relied on immunoSEQ multiplex PCR, and the TCRdb table lists in-frame clones only, not all of them. Of roughly 110,000 clones listed, roughly four fifths are singletons. The J gene is TRBJ1-2, the V gene TRBV9; 7 positions agree with TRBD1. This receptor was obtained from a man between 18 and 29 years old in good health and CMV-seronegative. Input material: PBMCs. This CDR3 is CASSAAGTALSYGYTF. Written as DNA, the CDR3 is TGTGCCAGCAGCGCCGCCGGGACAGCTCTTAGCTATGGCTACACCTTC.